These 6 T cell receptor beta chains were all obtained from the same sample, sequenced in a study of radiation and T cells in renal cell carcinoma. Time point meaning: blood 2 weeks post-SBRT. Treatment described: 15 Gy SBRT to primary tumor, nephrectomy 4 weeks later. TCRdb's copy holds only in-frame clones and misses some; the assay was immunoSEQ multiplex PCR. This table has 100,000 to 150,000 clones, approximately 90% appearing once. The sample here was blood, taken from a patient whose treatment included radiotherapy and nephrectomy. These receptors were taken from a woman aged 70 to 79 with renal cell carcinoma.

CDR3 nucleotide sequence: TGTGCCAGCAGCCAAGTTCCAGGGGCGTTCGTGGAAAAACTGTTTTTT. Translation gives CASSQVPGAFVEKLFF. The chain employs TRBV14 and TRBJ1-4, with D perhaps matching TRBD1 (6 bases). Germline CDR1 reads SGHDN; CDR2 reads FVKESK. The CDR3 length is 16 residues. V was pared by 1 base and J by 8 bases, with 17 bases between.

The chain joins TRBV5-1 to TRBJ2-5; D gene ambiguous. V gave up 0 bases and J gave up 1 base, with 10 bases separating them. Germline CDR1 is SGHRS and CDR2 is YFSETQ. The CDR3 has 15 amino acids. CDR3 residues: CASSLEGRTQETQYF. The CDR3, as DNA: TGCGCCAGCAGCTTGGAGGGTAGAACCCAAGAGACCCAGTACTTC.

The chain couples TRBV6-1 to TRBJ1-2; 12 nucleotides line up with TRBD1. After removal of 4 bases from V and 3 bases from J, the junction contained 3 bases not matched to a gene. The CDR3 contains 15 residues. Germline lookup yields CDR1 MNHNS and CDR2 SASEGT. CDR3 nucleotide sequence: TGTGCCAGCAGTGTCGGGACAGGGGGCTACTATGGCTACACCTTC. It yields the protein CASSVGTGGYYGYTF.

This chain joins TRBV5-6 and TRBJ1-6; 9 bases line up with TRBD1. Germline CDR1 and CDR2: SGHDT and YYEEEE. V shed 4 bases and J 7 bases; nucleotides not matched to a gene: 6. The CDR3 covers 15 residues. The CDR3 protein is CASSMGQGGNSPLHF. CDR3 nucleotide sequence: TGTGCCAGCAGCATGGGACAGGGAGGGAATTCACCCCTCCACTTT.

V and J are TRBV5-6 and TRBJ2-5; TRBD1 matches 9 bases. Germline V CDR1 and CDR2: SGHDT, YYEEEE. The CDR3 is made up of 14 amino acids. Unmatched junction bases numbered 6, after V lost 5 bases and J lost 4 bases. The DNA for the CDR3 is TGTGCCAGCAGGAGGGGACAGGGAAGAGAGACCCAGTACTTC. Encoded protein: CASRRGQGRETQYF.

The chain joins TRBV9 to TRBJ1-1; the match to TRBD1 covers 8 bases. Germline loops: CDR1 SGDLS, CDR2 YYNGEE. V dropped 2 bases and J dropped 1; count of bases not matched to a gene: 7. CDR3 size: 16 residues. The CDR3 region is CASSVAGGASNTEAFF. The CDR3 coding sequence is TGTGCCAGCAGCGTGGCAGGGGGCGCATCGAACACTGAAGCTTTCTTT.